These 22 T cell receptor beta chains came from one sample sequenced in a study of blood T cells in healthy people across ages. The use of a sample-barcoded 5' primer and a J-beta primer mix characterized a second PCR of about 6 to 12 cycles. TCRdb re-analysed the 5' RACE reads in MiXCR, keeping a single row per CDR3 protein. Here the sample spans roughly 830,000 distinct CDR3 sequences, less than 80% being singletons. The sample comprised blood. The receptor source for this set is a man aged 25-45 years in good health.

The chain carries TRBV2 and TRBJ1-6; 7 bases line up with TRBD1. Trimming at V came to 7 bases and at J to 8 bases, leaving 5 bases not matched to a gene. The CDR3 sequence is 13 residues long. CDR1 and CDR2 (germline): SNHLY, FYNNEI. The CDR3, as DNA: TGTGCCAGCATAGGTCAGGGGGATTCACCCCTCCACTTT. Its protein product is CASIGQGDSPLHF.

This clonotype occurred a few times. The chain uses TRBV7-9 and TRBJ2-5; D is uncertain. The CDR3 contains 16 residues. Germline lookup yields CDR1 SEHNR and CDR2 FQNEAQ (reference sequence). Trimming removed 2 bases from V and 4 bases from J, with 17 bases in between. CDR3 nucleotide sequence: TGTGCCAGCAGCTTAAGTTTGGGTCCCGAGGCAGAGACCCAGTACTTC. It is translated as CASSLSLGPEAETQYF.

The chain joins TRBV7-2 to TRBJ2-3, with 8 bases aligning to TRBD2. V gave up 0 bases and J gave up 6 bases; unmatched junction bases: 5. The CDR3 totals 15 residues. The V gene's germline CDR1 is SGHTA and CDR2 FQGNSA. Here the CDR3 reads CASSLAPGGLDTQYF. CDR3 DNA sequence: TGTGCCAGCAGCTTAGCACCGGGGGGGCTGGATACGCAGTATTTT.

This clonotype appeared a few times. One junction end disagrees with the germline gene, perhaps due to a read error. The chain couples TRBV7-2 to TRBJ1-2; D perhaps matches TRBD1 (5 bases). The CDR3 has 18 amino acids. Per germline, CDR1 SGHTA and CDR2 FQGNSA. DNA of the CDR3: TGTGCCTGCAGCTTAAAGGGGCCTCATCCCTACACTAACTATGGCTACACCTTC. Residues: CACSLKGPHPYTNYGYTF.

This clonotype has only a few counts. V usage is TRBV4-3 and J usage is TRBJ1-4; no firm D call. Per the germline V gene, CDR1 is LGHNA and CDR2 is YSLEER. This CDR3 spans 13 amino acids. V lost 1 base, J lost 8 bases, and 8 bases lay in between. The CDR3 DNA sequence: TGCGCCAGCAGCCAAGGCCTCGACGAAAAACTGTTTTTT. This encodes CASSQGLDEKLFF.

This chain uses TRBV20-1 with TRBJ2-2; 10 bases match TRBD1. CDR3 length equals 14 residues. Trimming at V came to 6 bases and at J to 1 base, leaving 2 bases not matched to a gene. Germline loops: CDR1 DFQATT, CDR2 SNEGSKA (reference sequence). CDR3 coding DNA: TGCAGTGCCCGGGACAGGGGGAACACCGGGGAGCTGTTTTTT. Residues: CSARDRGNTGELFF.

The chain couples TRBV15 to TRBJ1-4; possible D gene TRBD1, 6 bases. V lost 0 bases and J 6 bases, leaving 11 bases between the germline ends. The CDR3 consists of 15 residues. CDR1 is LNHNV and CDR2 is YYDKDF in the germline V gene (reference sequence). CDR3 residues: CATSRDNRADEKLFF. In DNA form, the CDR3 reads TGTGCCACCAGCAGAGACAACAGGGCCGATGAAAAACTGTTTTTT.

The genes are TRBV7-2 and TRBJ1-2; 12 positions match TRBD1. Trimming took 1 base from V and 4 from J; bases not matched to a gene: 16. Germline lookup yields CDR1 SGHTA and CDR2 FQGNSA. The CDR3 has 20 residues. The CDR3 is CASSLEFPGQGATGGYGYTF. CDR3 coding DNA: TGTGCCAGCAGCTTAGAGTTCCCGGGACAGGGGGCCACCGGGGGCTATGGCTACACCTTC.

This sequence joins TRBV20-1 and TRBJ2-3, with D possibly TRBD2 on 6 matching bases. The CDR3 is 14 amino acids. Per the germline V gene, CDR1 is DFQATT and CDR2 is SNEGSKA (reference sequence). The V and J ends lost 5 bases and 0 bases respectively, with 12 bases between them. The CDR3 region has the DNA TGCAGTGCTGCCGGGGGTTCTAGCACAGATACGCAGTATTTT. Translated: CSAAGGSSTDTQYF.

This clonotype was seen more than once but under ten times. This chain connects TRBV11-1 to TRBJ1-1; a possible D gene is TRBD1 (6 bases). The CDR3 covers 11 residues. Germline V gene sequence: CDR1 SGHAT, CDR2 FQDESV (reference sequence). Trimming stripped 4 bases from V and 11 bases from J, with 11 bases between. The CDR3 spells CASSSGHGAFF. The CDR3 DNA reads TGTGCCAGCAGCTCGGGACACGGGGCTTTCTTT.

V gene TRBV5-7 combines with J gene TRBJ1-5; D perhaps matches TRBD1 (5 bases). TRBV5-7 belongs to the ORF category, with a function that is uncertain. This CDR3 contains 16 residues. V lost 6 bases to trimming and J lost 2 bases, with 18 bases between them. The CDR3 coding sequence is TGTGCCAGCAACAACCGGGCAGGACAACGCAATCAGCCCCAGCATTTT. Encoded protein: CASNNRAGQRNQPQHF.

The chain is built from TRBV2 and TRBJ2-4; D might be TRBD2 (6 bases). Trimming shortened V by 5 bases and J by 8 bases, and 22 bases separated the two germline ends. The germline CDR1 and CDR2 sequences are SNHLY and FYNNEI. There are 16 residues in the CDR3. The CDR3 here is CASSNRDSGRVDIQYF. DNA for the CDR3: TGTGCCAGCAGTAACCGGGACTCAGGGCGGGTGGACATTCAGTACTTC.

This clonotype was picked up a small number of times. The chain has TRBV12-3 or TRBV12-4 and TRBJ2-6, with 7 nucleotides matching TRBD1. The J segment lost 2 bases and the V segment lost 6 bases, leaving 13 bases of the junction unmatched. The CDR3 has 18 amino acids. The CDR3 coding sequence is TGTGCCAGCAGAACCGGGACAGCATTATGGACTGGGGCCAACGTCCTGACTTTC. Translated, it gives CASRTGTALWTGANVLTF.

The chain links TRBV9 to TRBJ2-5; D is perhaps TRBD1 (5 bases). CDR3 length: 15 residues. CDR1 is SGDLS, CDR2 YYNGEE, per germline. Deletions cut 0 bases from V and 0 bases from J, with 9 bases between. This CDR3 reads CASSVGTTNQETQYF. CDR3 nucleotides: TGTGCCAGCAGCGTAGGGACAACGAACCAAGAGACCCAGTACTTC.

This chain connects TRBV5-4 to TRBJ1-6, with unresolved D. The CDR3 is made up of 15 amino acids. Trimming stripped 1 base from V and 3 bases from J, with 8 bases between. CDR1 SGHNT and CDR2 YYREEE come from the germline V gene (reference sequence). The CDR3 sequence is CASSLHGVYNSPLHF. CDR3 nucleotide sequence: TGTGCCAGCAGCTTGCACGGAGTCTATAATTCACCCCTCCACTTT. Full variable domain (outside the CDR3, taken from reference TRBV5-4 and TRBJ1-6): ETGVTQSPTHLIKTRGQQVTLRCSSQSGHNTVSWYQQALGQGPQFIFQYYREEENGRGNFPPRFSGLQFPNYSSELNVNALELDDSALYLCASSLHGVYNSPLHFGNGTRLTVT.

A note on this clonotype: This sequence may be a read error, since a much larger clone differs from it by one base. This chain uses TRBV28 with TRBJ1-1, with TRBD1 as a possible D gene (6 bases). The V and J ends lost 6 bases and 4 bases respectively, with 9 bases between them. Germline CDR1 reads MDHEN; CDR2 reads SYDVKM. The CDR3 runs to 12 residues. The CDR3 loop is CASSQGTTEAFF. The CDR3 DNA sequence: TGTGCCAGCAGCCAGGGGACCACTGAAGCTTTCTTT.

The J gene is TRBJ2-7, the V gene TRBV4-3; TRBD2 aligns across 8 bases. Losses at the gene ends were 1 base for V and 1 base for J; bases not matched to a gene: 3. The CDR3 has 15 amino acids. The germline V gene has CDR1 LGHNA and CDR2 YSLEER. The CDR3 sequence is CASSQARGVSYEQYF. In DNA, the CDR3 is TGCGCCAGCAGCCAAGCGCGGGGGGTATCCTACGAGCAGTACTTC.

The chain employs TRBV20-1 and TRBJ2-3; D perhaps matches TRBD2 (7 bases). V lost 3 bases, J lost 3 bases, and 31 bases lay in between. This CDR3 contains 20 residues. Germline CDR1 is DFQATT and CDR2 is SNEGSKA (reference sequence). CDR3 amino acids: CSASIPGRFAGALGTDTQYF. CDR3 DNA sequence: TGCAGTGCTAGTATTCCCGGGCGATTCGCGGGGGCTCTCGGGACAGATACGCAGTATTTT.

The CDR3 bases are TGTGCCAGCAGCTTAGGGGTCGGGCCAGCCTACAATGAGCAGTTCTTC. Protein sequence: CASSLGVGPAYNEQFF. The chain links TRBV7-9 to TRBJ2-1; D ambiguous. The V end lost 1 base, the J end lost 2 bases, and 12 bases lay between the germline ends. The CDR3 sequence is 16 residues long. Germline V gene sequence: CDR1 SEHNR, CDR2 FQNEAQ (reference sequence).

This clonotype was seen many times. The chain combines TRBV4-3 with TRBJ1-6; maybe TRBD1 (5 bases). V was pared by 0 bases and J by 3 bases, with 9 bases between. The CDR3 is 16 residues long. Germline assignment: CDR1 LGHNA and CDR2 YSLEER. Written as DNA, the CDR3 is TGCGCCAGCAGCCAAGATCGGGGGTACTATAATTCACCCCTCCACTTT. Residues: CASSQDRGYYNSPLHF.

The chain carries TRBV6-2 or TRBV6-3 and TRBJ2-5; no clear D. Germline loops: CDR1 MNHEY, CDR2 SVGEGT. The CDR3 contains 15 residues. The V end lost 5 bases, the J end lost 2 bases, and 15 bases lay between the germline ends. The CDR3 region is CASSPSLDRQETQYF. CDR3 nucleotide sequence: TGTGCCAGCAGTCCCTCCCTGGATAGACAAGAGACCCAGTACTTC.

This clonotype was detected many times. This chain connects TRBV7-2 to TRBJ2-5; no reliable D call. Germline V lookup: CDR1 SGHTA, CDR2 FQGNSA. This CDR3 has 13 residues. V was cut by 1 base and J by 5 bases, with 8 bases left in between. CDR3 nucleotides: TGTGCCAGCAGCTTAGTCGGCCGGGAGACCCAGTACTTC. Protein product: CASSLVGRETQYF.